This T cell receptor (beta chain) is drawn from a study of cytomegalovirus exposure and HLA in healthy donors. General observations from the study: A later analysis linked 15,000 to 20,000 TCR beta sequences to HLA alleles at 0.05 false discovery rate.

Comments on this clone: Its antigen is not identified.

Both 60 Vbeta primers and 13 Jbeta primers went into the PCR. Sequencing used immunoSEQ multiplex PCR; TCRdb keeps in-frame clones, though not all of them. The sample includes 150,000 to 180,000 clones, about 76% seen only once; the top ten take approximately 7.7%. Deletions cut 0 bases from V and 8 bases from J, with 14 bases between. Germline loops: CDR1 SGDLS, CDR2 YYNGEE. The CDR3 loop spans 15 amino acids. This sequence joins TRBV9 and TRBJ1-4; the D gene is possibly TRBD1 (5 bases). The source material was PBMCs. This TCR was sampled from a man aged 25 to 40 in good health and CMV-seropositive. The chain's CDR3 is CASSVGGGKGEKLFF. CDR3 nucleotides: TGTGCCAGCAGCGTAGGCGGGGGAAAGGGGGAAAAACTGTTTTTT.